One T cell receptor beta chain is described in this entry. Its antigen is unidentified. Trimming removed 4 bases at V and 7 bases at J, with 13 bases between. CDR1 and CDR2 from the germline V gene are SNHLY and FYNNEI. The CDR3 totals 13 residues. The data belong to a study of cytomegalovirus exposure and HLA in healthy donors. Findings and limits, study-wide: Common viral pathogens (according to a later analysis) appeared linked to several of the most significant clusters.

Healthy donors of bone marrow made up the group. PCR was performed using 60 Vbeta and 13 Jbeta primers. Assay: immunoSEQ multiplex PCR; the TCRdb copy retains only in-frame clones and omits some. The sample holds about 300,000 clones, about nine tenths seen once. Specimen: PBMCs. V and J are TRBV2 and TRBJ1-1, with a weak D call TRBD1 (5 bases). The source is a man between 40 and 49 years old in good health and CMV-seropositive. The CDR3 DNA is TGTGCCAGCAGTGTGGGAGGGGCCCGTGAAGCTTTCTTT. Amino acid sequence: CASSVGGAREAFF.